A selection of T cell receptor beta chains follows, all from one sample in a study of shared clonotypes between healthy human individuals. TCRdb's table, derived via immunoSEQ multiplex PCR, lists solely in-frame clones and lacks some. The data hold roughly 1.5 million clones, with 95% to 99% observed a single time. Sample: naive CD4+ T cells sorted from blood. All receptors derive from a man aged 25 to 40 in good health. Both conserved end residues are part of each CDR3. The D gene is left open where the match is weak. Size tells how often a clone was seen (once, few, many) or the class of an expanded clone, and some rows leave it out.

D gene | J gene | V gene | clone size | CDR3 DNA | CDR3 protein
TRBD2 | TRBJ2-3 | TRBV9 | - | TGTGCCAGCAGCGGACTAGCGGGAGCAGATACGCAGTATTTT | CASSGLAGADTQYF
- | TRBJ1-1 | TRBV9 | once | TGTGCCAGCAGCGTCGGCGGGGGGATGAACACTGAAGCTTTCTTT | CASSVGGGMNTEAFF
TRBD2 | TRBJ2-3 | TRBV2 | - | TGTGCCAGCACCTTAACTAGCGCCACAGATACGCAGTATTTT | CASTLTSATDTQYF
TRBD1 | TRBJ2-7 | TRBV6-6 | - | TGTGCCAGCAGTTACCCGGGACAGGGAGGAGACGAGCAGTACTTC | CASSYPGQGGDEQYF
- | TRBJ2-7 | TRBV7-2 | - | TGTGCCAGCAGCTTAACCGGGGGCAGATCCTACGAGCAGTACTTC | CASSLTGGRSYEQYF
TRBD2 | TRBJ2-2 | TRBV27 | - | TGTGCCAGCAGTTTAGGCGGGAGGCGCACCGGGGAGCTGTTTTTT | CASSLGGRRTGELFF
- | TRBJ1-1 | TRBV9 | - | TGTGCCAGCAGCGTTGACTCGGGGCGAAACACTGAAGCTTTCTTT | CASSVDSGRNTEAFF
TRBD2 | TRBJ2-1 | TRBV6-1 | - | TGTGCCGGACGAGAAATAGCGGGAGCTGAGCAGTTCTTC | CAGREIAGAEQFF
TRBD2 | TRBJ2-1 | TRBV15 | - | TGTGCCACCAGCGGTAGCGGGACTTTCTCCTACAATGAGCAGTTCTTC | CATSGSGTFSYNEQFF
- | TRBJ1-6 | TRBV29-1 | - | TGCAGCGTTGCGAGTACTTATAATTCACCCCTCCACTTT | CSVASTYNSPLHF
- | TRBJ1-1 | TRBV7-6 | few | TGTGCCAGCAGCTCCAGCATGAACACTGAAGCTTTCTTT | CASSSSMNTEAFF
- | TRBJ1-1 | TRBV7-9 | once | TGTGCCAGCAGCCCCTTTAGTCCGGGAACTGAAGCTTTCTTT | CASSPFSPGTEAFF
- | TRBJ1-1 | TRBV2 | - | TGTGCCAGCAGTGGTAGGTGGGCGGGTATGAACACTGAAGCTTTCTTT | CASSGRWAGMNTEAFF
TRBD2 | TRBJ2-2 | TRBV6-5 | - | TGTGCCAGCAGAGCCGGACTAGCGGGAACCGGGGAGCTGTTTTTT | CASRAGLAGTGELFF
TRBD1 | TRBJ2-7 | TRBV2 | - | TGTGCCAGCAGCCGGGGACAGGGGTCCTACGAGCAGTACTTC | CASSRGQGSYEQYF
TRBD2 | TRBJ2-1 | TRBV18 | - | TGTGCCAGCTCACCACTAAGTGGGAGGGCCAATGAGCAGTTCTTC | CASSPLSGRANEQFF
- | TRBJ1-2 | TRBV19 | - | TGTGCCAGTAGTCCTGACAGAGTCTATGGCTACACCTTC | CASSPDRVYGYTF
- | TRBJ1-1 | TRBV30 | - | TGTGCCTGGAGTTATAACAGGATGAACACTGAAGCTTTCTTT | CAWSYNRMNTEAFF
- | TRBJ2-1 | TRBV19 | - | TGTGCCAGTAGTATGGTAGGGGGAAGTTCCAAGATCTACAATGAGCAGTTCTTC | CASSMVGGSSKIYNEQFF
TRBD1 | TRBJ1-1 | TRBV5-4 | once | TGTGCCAGCAGCTCGGACAGGCCCATTAACACTGAAGCTTTCTTT | CASSSDRPINTEAFF
- | TRBJ1-4 | TRBV7-2 | - | TGTGCCAGCAGCTCATACACAGGGTCCCGTGAAAAACTGTTTTTT | CASSSYTGSREKLFF
- | TRBJ2-7 | TRBV5-1 | - | TGCGCCAGCAGCTTGACCAGGGAAGACGAGCAGTACTTC | CASSLTREDEQYF
TRBD1 | TRBJ1-5 | TRBV6-6 | - | TGTGCCAGCAGAGAAGACAGGGTTAGCAATCAGCCCCAGCATTTT | CASREDRVSNQPQHF
- | TRBJ1-2 | TRBV5-1 | - | TGCGCCAGCAGCCCTCCGGGACGCTTGTATGGCTACACCTTC | CASSPPGRLYGYTF
TRBD2 | TRBJ2-1 | TRBV10-1 | - | TGCGCCAGCAGTGAGTCGCCTAGCGGGAGGGGGAATGAGCAGTTCTTC | CASSESPSGRGNEQFF
- | TRBJ2-7 | TRBV20-1 | - | TGCAGTGCTAGTAATACCGTGGGGCAGTACTTC | CSASNTVGQYF
TRBD1 | TRBJ2-7 | TRBV4-2 | - | TGTGCCAGCAGCCAAGAATCGACAGGACAGGGGGAGCAGTACTTC | CASSQESTGQGEQYF
- | TRBJ1-1 | TRBV5-4 | - | TGTGCCAGCCGCACAGGTATGAACACTGAAGCTTTCTTT | CASRTGMNTEAFF
- | TRBJ2-3 | TRBV27 | - | TGTGCCAGCAGTTTACGTCAGTCGGAGAGTACGCAGTATTTT | CASSLRQSESTQYF
TRBD1 | TRBJ2-7 | TRBV18 | - | TGTGCCAGCTCACCGGCAGGGGGCTACGAGCAGTACTTC | CASSPAGGYEQYF
- | TRBJ1-1 | TRBV6-5 | - | TGTGCCAGCAGTTACTCATCGACGGGGACCAACACTGAAGCTTTCTTT | CASSYSSTGTNTEAFF
- | TRBJ2-3 | TRBV25-1 | - | TGTGCCAGCAGTGAACCACCTAGCCAGAGAAGCACAGATACGCAGTATTTT | CASSEPPSQRSTDTQYF
TRBD1 | TRBJ1-1 | TRBV28 | - | TGTGCCAGCAGCATACAGGGGCCGAACACTGAAGCTTTCTTT | CASSIQGPNTEAFF
- | TRBJ1-5 | TRBV6-1 | - | TGTGCCAGCTTTCACCAGGGATACCAGCCCCAGCATTTT | CASFHQGYQPQHF
- | TRBJ2-3 | TRBV29-1 | - | TGCAGCGGCAAGACACTTTTTACGGATACGCAGTATTTT | CSGKTLFTDTQYF
- | TRBJ2-1 | TRBV19 | - | TGTGCCAGTAGCGATATTGGGACCGTCATGCATGAGCAGTTCTTC | CASSDIGTVMHEQFF
TRBD2 | TRBJ2-7 | TRBV23-1 | - | TGCGCCAGCAGTCAATTTGGCGGGAGGGCCCCCGAGCAGTACTTC | CASSQFGGRAPEQYF
- | TRBJ1-1 | TRBV19 | - | TGTGCCAGTAACGGGCCAAGGGCTGGGGACACTGAAGCTTTCTTT | CASNGPRAGDTEAFF
- | TRBJ2-3 | TRBV18 | - | TGTGCCAGCTCCCCTACTAGCACAGATACGCAGTATTTT | CASSPTSTDTQYF
- | TRBJ1-2 | TRBV18 | - | TGTGCCAGCTCACCACCATCCAGTAACTATGGCTACACCTTC | CASSPPSSNYGYTF
TRBD1 | TRBJ1-5 | TRBV18 | - | TGTGCCAGCTCACAGACAGGGAATAATCAGCCCCAGCATTTT | CASSQTGNNQPQHF
TRBD1 | TRBJ2-3 | TRBV4-1 | - | TGCGCCAGCAGCCAACAGGGGGTACCAGATACGCAGTATTTT | CASSQQGVPDTQYF
- | TRBJ2-1 | TRBV29-1 | - | TGCAGCGTGCGGAGGAATGAGCAGTTCTTC | CSVRRNEQFF
- | TRBJ1-1 | TRBV4-1 | - | TGCGCCAGCAGCCAAGAGAAAAGGGTCGCGGGCACTGAAGCTTTCTTT | CASSQEKRVAGTEAFF
- | TRBJ2-5 | TRBV18 | - | TGTGCCAGCTCACCACTTTTAGGGGGTGGAGAGACCCAGTACTTC | CASSPLLGGGETQYF
- | TRBJ1-2 | TRBV5-1 | - | TGCGCCAGCAGCTTGTTGGCCGGAACTTCTAGCGGCTACACCTTC | CASSLLAGTSSGYTF
- | TRBJ1-1 | TRBV7-9 | - | TGTGCCAGCAGTAGAGCGGACGTAGCTTTCTTT | CASSRADVAFF
TRBD2 | TRBJ2-1 | TRBV7-6 | - | TGTGCCAGCAGCTTAGCTGGGACTAGCGGGATGAACGTACGGCAGTTCTTC | CASSLAGTSGMNVRQFF
- | TRBJ1-4 | TRBV6-1 | - | TGTGCCAGCAGTGTGTTTCGGGCAACTAATGAAAAACTGTTTTTT | CASSVFRATNEKLFF
TRBD2 | TRBJ2-1 | TRBV27 | - | TGTGCCAGCGGTCGACCGGGACTAGCGGGTGACAATGAGCAGTTCTTC | CASGRPGLAGDNEQFF
- | TRBJ2-5 | TRBV27 | - | TGTGCCAGCAGTTTTTGGAGGGGGCAGGGTGTAGAGACCCAGTACTTC | CASSFWRGQGVETQYF
TRBD2 | TRBJ2-7 | TRBV18 | - | TGTGCCAGCTCACCACTTGGACTAGTGGGTTCGGACGAGCAGTACTTC | CASSPLGLVGSDEQYF